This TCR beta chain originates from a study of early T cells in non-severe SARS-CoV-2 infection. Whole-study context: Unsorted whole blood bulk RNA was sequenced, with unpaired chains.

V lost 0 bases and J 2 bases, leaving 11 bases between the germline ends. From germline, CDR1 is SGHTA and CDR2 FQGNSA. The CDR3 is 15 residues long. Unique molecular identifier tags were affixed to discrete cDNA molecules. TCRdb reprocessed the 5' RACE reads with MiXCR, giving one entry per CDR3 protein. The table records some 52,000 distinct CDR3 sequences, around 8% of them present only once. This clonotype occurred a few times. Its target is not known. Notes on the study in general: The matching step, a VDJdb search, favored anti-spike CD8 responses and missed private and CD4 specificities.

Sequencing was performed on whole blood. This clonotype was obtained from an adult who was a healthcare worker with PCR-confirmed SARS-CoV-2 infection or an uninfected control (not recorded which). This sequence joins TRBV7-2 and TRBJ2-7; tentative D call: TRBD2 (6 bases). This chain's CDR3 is CASSLAPSATYEQYF. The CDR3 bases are TGTGCCAGCAGCTTAGCCCCTAGCGCGACCTACGAGCAGTACTTC.